Presented here are 25 T cell receptor beta chains from one specimen sequenced in a study of CD8 T cells in Susac syndrome. Random hexamers were used to reverse transcribe an amount of roughly 0.45 to 1 ug RNA. TCRdb re-called the immunoSEQ multiplex PCR reads through MiXCR, storing one row per CDR3 protein. Among 150,000 or so distinct CDR3 sequences listed, roughly 93% were seen once. The sequenced sample consisted of CD4+ T cells from PBMCs. Receptor source: a human donor in good health.

The chain recombines TRBV20-1 with TRBJ2-1; 8 bases line up with TRBD1. From germline, CDR1 is DFQATT and CDR2 SNEGSKA (reference sequence). This CDR3 is 14 amino acids long. V was pared by 5 bases and J by 4 bases, with 7 bases of the junction left unmatched. Here the CDR3 reads CSAPRTGLYNEQFF. CDR3 in DNA: TGCAGTGCTCCTCGGACAGGGTTATACAATGAGCAGTTCTTC.

The gene calls are TRBV7-3 and TRBJ2-1; possibly TRBD2 for D (5 bases). Deletions cut 0 bases from V and 8 bases from J, with 11 bases between. The CDR3 extends over 14 amino acids. The V gene's germline CDR1 is SGHTA and CDR2 FQGTGA. The CDR3 protein is CASSLTLATDEQFF. The CDR3 coding sequence is TGTGCCAGCAGCTTAACTTTAGCGACGGATGAGCAGTTCTTC.

This clonotype was observed a single time. The V gene is TRBV7-8, the J gene TRBJ1-2; 8 bases are a match to TRBD1. Germline assignment: CDR1 SGHVS and CDR2 FQNEAQ. With V trimmed by 5 bases and J by 10 bases, 9 bases remained unmatched. The CDR3 consists of 13 residues. The CDR3 loop reads CASSPDRGRTYTF. DNA of the CDR3: TGTGCCAGCAGCCCAGACAGGGGCCGAACCTACACCTTC.

The CDR3 region is CASSLQGGGSNQPQHF. The CDR3 coding sequence is TGTGCCAGCAGCTTACAAGGGGGCGGAAGCAATCAGCCCCAGCATTTT. The chain recombines TRBV7-2 with TRBJ1-5; 7 bases line up with TRBD1. Germline V gene sequence: CDR1 SGHTA, CDR2 FQGNSA. The CDR3 runs to 16 residues. The junction had 5 bases not matched to a gene; V was cut back by 2 bases and J by 1 base. The full variable domain, rest sourced from reference TRBV7-2 and TRBJ1-5, is GAGVSQSPSNKVTEKGKDVELRCDPISGHTALYWYRQSLGQGLEFLIYFQGNSAPDKSGLPSDRFSAERTGGSVSTLTIQRTQQEDSAVYLCASSLQGGGSNQPQHFGDGTRLSIL.

The J gene is TRBJ2-5, the V gene TRBV5-1; 7 bases are shared with TRBD2. Germline V gene lookup returns CDR1 SGHRS and CDR2 YFSETQ. The ends lost 3 bases at V and 0 bases at J; junction bases unmatched: 8. The CDR3 extends over 16 amino acids. Here the CDR3 DNA reads TGCGCCAGCAGCTATCAGACTAGCCAAGACCAAGAGACCCAGTACTTC. Its translation: CASSYQTSQDQETQYF.

V and J are TRBV9 and TRBJ2-3; 7 bases are shared with TRBD1. Unmatched junction bases numbered 9, after V lost 4 bases and J lost 4 bases. The length of the CDR3 is 15 residues. CDR1 is SGDLS and CDR2 is YYNGEE in the germline V gene. The CDR3 DNA is TGTGCCAGCAGCTTACAGACAGGGCAGCCAGATACGCAGTATTTT. This encodes CASSLQTGQPDTQYF. The full variable domain, completed using reference TRBV9 and TRBJ2-3, is DSGVTQTPKHLITATGQRVTLRCSPRSGDLSVYWYQQSLDQGLQFLIQYYNGEERAKGNILERFSAQQFPDLHSELNLSSLELGDSALYFCASSLQTGQPDTQYFGPGTRLTVL.

This clonotype was counted once. The chain joins TRBV29-1 to TRBJ2-2, with a weak D call TRBD2 (5 bases). This CDR3 comprises 11 residues. Germline loops: CDR1 SQVTM, CDR2 ANQGSEA. The V gene lost 4 bases and the J gene lost 5 bases, with 5 bases spanning the gap. The CDR3 nucleotides read TGCAGCGTTGGAGGGACCGGGGAGCTGTTTTTT. Amino acids: CSVGGTGELFF.

The DNA for the CDR3 is TGTGCCACCAGTAGGGTTAGGACAACTGAAGCTTTCTTT. This sequence encodes CATSRVRTTEAFF. The chain uses TRBV15 and TRBJ1-1; D is perhaps TRBD1 (5 bases). This CDR3 is 13 amino acids long. Per the germline V gene, CDR1 is LNHNV and CDR2 is YYDKDF (reference sequence). V lost 6 bases to trimming and J lost 5 bases, with 13 bases between them.

The sample holds one count of this clonotype. The CDR3 loop is CASSPFNTEAFF. The CDR3 DNA reads as TGTGCCAGCAGCCCCTTTAACACTGAAGCTTTCTTT. The chain carries TRBV14 and TRBJ1-1; D not resolved. V dropped 4 bases and J dropped 2 bases, with 5 bases sitting between them. Germline V gene data show CDR1 as SGHDN and CDR2 as FVKESK. The length of the CDR3 is 12 residues.

The V call is TRBV5-1, the J call TRBJ2-5; 8 bases fit TRBD2. Germline V gene sequence: CDR1 SGHRS, CDR2 YFSETQ. This CDR3 is built from 15 residues. Trimming took 3 bases from V and 4 from J; bases not matched to a gene: 8. This chain's CDR3 is CASSSGAGGGETQYF. CDR3 sequence (DNA): TGCGCCAGCAGCTCCGGGGCGGGAGGAGGAGAGACCCAGTACTTC.

The chain uses TRBV7-2 and TRBJ2-1; D gene unclear. The CDR3 spans 17 residues. Trimming stripped 7 bases from V and 0 bases from J, with 19 bases between. Germline CDR1 reads SGHTA; CDR2 reads FQGNSA. This CDR3 reads CASTPLPAVGSYNEQFF. The CDR3 nucleotides are TGTGCCAGCACCCCTCTCCCCGCGGTCGGCTCCTACAATGAGCAGTTCTTC.

The J gene is TRBJ1-1, the V gene TRBV2; weak D call: TRBD1 (5 bases). This CDR3 is built from 15 residues. Germline CDR1 reads SNHLY; CDR2 reads FYNNEI. V lost 2 bases and J lost 1, with 11 bases in between. CDR3 sequence reads: CASSEMGTRNTEAFF. In DNA form, the CDR3 reads TGTGCCAGCAGTGAAATGGGGACTCGGAACACTGAAGCTTTCTTT.

The chain employs TRBV9 and TRBJ1-1, with a possible D match to TRBD1 (5 bases). V shed 4 bases and J shed 5 bases, with 15 bases lying between them. Germline values: CDR1 SGDLS, CDR2 YYNGEE. The CDR3 runs to 14 residues. The CDR3 region is CASSPRREGTEAFF. The CDR3 DNA reads as TGTGCCAGCAGCCCCCGAAGAGAGGGGACTGAAGCTTTCTTT.

The chain joins TRBV10-2 to TRBJ2-5; 9 nucleotides align to TRBD2. CDR3 length: 15 amino acids. CDR1 is WSHSY and CDR2 is SAAADI in the germline V gene. The V gene end was trimmed by 3 bases and the J gene end by 5 bases; junction bases not matched to a gene: 7. The DNA of the CDR3 is TGCGCCAGCAGTGATGTTAGCGGGGGCGGGGAGACCCAGTACTTC. As protein: CASSDVSGGGETQYF.

This clonotype was observed a single time. The chain couples TRBV20-1 to TRBJ1-1; 9 bases are a match to TRBD1. Germline-derived CDR1 and CDR2 are DFQATT and SNEGSKA (reference sequence). The CDR3 contains 14 residues. V was clipped by 5 bases and J by 1 base; unmatched bases: 5. CDR3: CSAPTGGKNTEAFF. The CDR3, as DNA: TGCAGTGCTCCCACAGGGGGCAAGAACACTGAAGCTTTCTTT.

The chain uses TRBV29-1 and TRBJ1-2, with a possible D match to TRBD1 (6 bases). The V and J ends lost 1 base and 4 bases respectively, with 13 bases between them. Looked up from germline, CDR1 is SQVTM and CDR2 is ANQGSEA. The CDR3 totals 14 residues. DNA of the CDR3: TGCAGCGTTGAAGGGGGCCGAGGGGGCTATGGCTACACCTTC. Its protein is CSVEGGRGGYGYTF.

The chain uses TRBV29-1 and TRBJ2-6; unclear D gene. The CDR3 extends over 13 amino acids. Germline values: CDR1 SQVTM, CDR2 ANQGSEA. V was pared by 4 bases and J by 0 bases, with 4 bases between. CDR3 loop: CSVVSSGANVLTF. For the CDR3, the DNA is TGCAGCGTTGTGAGCTCTGGGGCCAACGTCCTGACTTTC.

This chain uses TRBV19 with TRBJ2-1, with D unresolved. This CDR3 comprises 14 residues. Deletions cut 6 bases from V and 4 bases from J, with 13 bases between. Germline lookup yields CDR1 LNHDA and CDR2 SQIVND (reference sequence). The DNA for the CDR3 is TGTGCCAGTAGATCTAACCGAAAATACAATGAGCAGTTCTTC. This sequence encodes CASRSNRKYNEQFF. The full variable domain, its missing parts supplied by reference TRBV19 and TRBJ2-1, is DGGITQSPKYLFRKEGQNVTLSCEQNLNHDAMYWYRQDPGQGLRLIYYSQIVNDFQKGDIAEGYSVSREKKESFPLTVTSAQKNPTAFYLCASRSNRKYNEQFFGPGTRLTVL.

The gene calls are TRBV5-1 and TRBJ1-1, with D hard to call. Between the trimmed V and J ends, which lost 0 bases and 4 bases, there was a span of 13 bases. The CDR3 runs 15 residues. Looked up from germline, CDR1 is SGHRS and CDR2 is YFSETQ. The CDR3 coding sequence is TGCGCCAGCAGCTTGGGGTACGGGCGCGGCACTGAAGCTTTCTTT. Translating gives CASSLGYGRGTEAFF.

The CDR3 loop reads CASSKPSLSYEQYF. The CDR3 DNA follows: TGTGCCAGCAGTAAACCTAGCCTCTCCTACGAGCAGTACTTC. The chain links TRBV7-9 to TRBJ2-7, with D perhaps TRBD2 (5 bases). The CDR3 covers 14 residues. Germline V gene data show CDR1 as SEHNR and CDR2 as FQNEAQ (reference sequence). Trimming cost V 6 bases and J 0 bases, with 12 bases left between them.

The chain combines TRBV3-1 with TRBJ2-1, with 10 bases identical to TRBD2. J gave up 4 bases and V 4 bases, and 4 bases lay outside the gene matches. This CDR3 contains 15 residues. Germline V lookup: CDR1 LGHDT, CDR2 YNNKEL (reference sequence). The CDR3, as DNA: TGTGCCAGCAGCCGTAGCGGGGGGACGTACAATGAGCAGTTCTTC. Its protein product is CASSRSGGTYNEQFF.

The chain has TRBV29-1 and TRBJ2-7; D is ambiguous. CDR1 and CDR2 from the germline V gene are SQVTM and ANQGSEA. Trimming took 7 bases from V and 3 from J, leaving 10 bases between them. The CDR3 length is 11 residues. The CDR3 protein is CSGGYSYEQYF. The DNA of the CDR3 is TGCAGCGGGGGATACAGCTACGAGCAGTACTTC.

This chain connects TRBV11-2 to TRBJ1-2, with D unresolved. Germline CDR1 reads SGHAT; CDR2 reads FQNNGV. This CDR3 spans 13 amino acids. The germline V and J ends were trimmed by 2 bases and 6 bases, with 10 bases remaining between them. The CDR3 DNA sequence: TGTGCCAGCAGCTTACTCCGTGGGCATGGCTACACCTTC. It encodes CASSLLRGHGYTF. The variable domain in full, completed from reference TRBV11-2 and TRBJ1-2, reads EAGVAQSPRYKIIEKRQSVAFWCNPISGHATLYWYQQILGQGPKLLIQFQNNGVVDDSQLPKDRFSAERLKGVDSTLKIQPAKLEDSAVYLCASSLLRGHGYTFGSGTRLTVV.

V gene TRBV9 combines with J gene TRBJ1-3, with 8 bases aligning to TRBD1. V shed 6 bases, J shed 0 bases, and the junction held 8 bases outside the gene matches. The CDR3 contains 16 residues. Germline V gene lookup returns CDR1 SGDLS and CDR2 YYNGEE. The CDR3 bases are TGTGCCAGCACCCGGACAGGGCAAGTCTCTGGAAACACCATATATTTT. Translating it yields CASTRTGQVSGNTIYF.

This chain uses TRBV6-1 with TRBJ1-1; 7 bases fit TRBD1. The germline gives CDR1 MNHNS, CDR2 SASEGT. The CDR3 totals 13 residues. Trimming at V came to 6 bases and at J to 3 bases, leaving 4 bases not matched to a gene. The CDR3 DNA is TGTGCCAGCAGAAGACAGGGAGACACTGAAGCTTTCTTT. Amino acid sequence: CASRRQGDTEAFF.